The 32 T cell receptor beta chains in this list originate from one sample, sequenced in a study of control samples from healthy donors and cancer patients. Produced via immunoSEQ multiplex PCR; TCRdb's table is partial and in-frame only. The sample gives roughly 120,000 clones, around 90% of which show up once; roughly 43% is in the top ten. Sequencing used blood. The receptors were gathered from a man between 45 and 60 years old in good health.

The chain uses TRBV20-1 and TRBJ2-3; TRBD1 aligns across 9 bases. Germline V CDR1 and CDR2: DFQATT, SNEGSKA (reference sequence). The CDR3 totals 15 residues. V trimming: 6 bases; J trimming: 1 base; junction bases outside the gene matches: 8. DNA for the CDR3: TGCAGTGCGAGTACAGGGGGCGCTCGCACAGATACGCAGTATTTT. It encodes CSASTGGARTDTQYF.

This CDR3 reads CASSPFVAGVQETQYF. CDR3 DNA: TGTGCCAGCAGCCCTTTCGTAGCGGGGGTCCAAGAGACCCAGTACTTC. This chain connects TRBV27 to TRBJ2-5; 9 nucleotides agree with TRBD2. The CDR3 has 16 residues. Germline values: CDR1 MNHEY, CDR2 SMNVEV (reference sequence). J gave up 1 base and V 6 bases, and 9 bases lay outside the gene matches.

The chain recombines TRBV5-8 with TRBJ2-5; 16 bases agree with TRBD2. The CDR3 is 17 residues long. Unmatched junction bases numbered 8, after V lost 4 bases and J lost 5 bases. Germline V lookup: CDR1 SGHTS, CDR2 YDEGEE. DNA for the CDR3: TGTGCCAGCAGCCCGGGGACTAGCGGGGGGGCAGAGGAGACCCAGTACTTC. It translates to CASSPGTSGGAEETQYF. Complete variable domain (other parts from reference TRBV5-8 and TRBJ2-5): EAGVTQSPTHLIKTRGQQATLRCSPISGHTSVYWYQQALGLGLQFLLWYDEGEERNRGNFPPRFSGRQFPNYSSELNVNALELEDSALYLCASSPGTSGGAEETQYFGPGTRLLVL.

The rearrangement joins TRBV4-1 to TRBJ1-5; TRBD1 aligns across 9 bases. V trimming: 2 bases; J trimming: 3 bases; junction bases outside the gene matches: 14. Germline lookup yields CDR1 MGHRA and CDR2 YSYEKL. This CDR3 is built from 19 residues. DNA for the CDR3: TGCGCCAGCAGCCAAAATCCCACCCTGACAGGGGGGATCAATCAGCCCCAGCATTTT. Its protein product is CASSQNPTLTGGINQPQHF.

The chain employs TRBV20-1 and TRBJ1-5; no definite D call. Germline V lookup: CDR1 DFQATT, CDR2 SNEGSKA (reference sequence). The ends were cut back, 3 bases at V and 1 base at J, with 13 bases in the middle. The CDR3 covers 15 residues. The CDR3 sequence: CSASAGGGSNQPQHF. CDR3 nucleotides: TGCAGTGCTAGTGCGGGAGGAGGGAGCAATCAGCCCCAGCATTTT.

CDR3 residues: CASSLRDREETQYF. The CDR3 DNA reads as TGCGCCAGCAGCCTAAGGGACAGGGAAGAGACCCAGTACTTC. This chain connects TRBV5-1 to TRBJ2-5, with 9 bases matching TRBD1. The trim removed 4 bases at V and 3 bases at J, leaving 4 bases unmatched. The CDR3 is 14 amino acids. Germline values: CDR1 SGHRS, CDR2 YFSETQ.

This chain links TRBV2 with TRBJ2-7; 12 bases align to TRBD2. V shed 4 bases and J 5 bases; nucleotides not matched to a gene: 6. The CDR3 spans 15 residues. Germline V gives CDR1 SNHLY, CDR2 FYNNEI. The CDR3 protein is CASSGRLAGVDEQYF. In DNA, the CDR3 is TGTGCCAGCAGTGGCCGACTAGCGGGGGTTGACGAGCAGTACTTC. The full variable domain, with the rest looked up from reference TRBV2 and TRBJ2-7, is EPEVTQTPSHQVTQMGQEVILRCVPISNHLYFYWYRQILGQKVEFLVSFYNNEISEKSEIFDDQFSVERPDGSNFTLKIRSTKLEDSAMYFCASSGRLAGVDEQYFGPGTRLTVT.

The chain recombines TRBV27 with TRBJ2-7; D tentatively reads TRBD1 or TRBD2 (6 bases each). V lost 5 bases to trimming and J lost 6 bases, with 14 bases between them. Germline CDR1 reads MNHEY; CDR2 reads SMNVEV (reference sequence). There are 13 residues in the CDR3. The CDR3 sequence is CASSGGQGGEQYF. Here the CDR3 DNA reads TGTGCCAGCAGTGGGGGGCAGGGCGGCGAGCAGTACTTC.

The CDR3 protein is CASSVLQGNNGYTF. The CDR3 bases are TGTGCCAGCAGCGTCCTCCAGGGGAATAACGGCTACACCTTC. The rearrangement links TRBV7-9 to TRBJ1-2, with a weak D call TRBD1 (6 bases). The CDR3 runs 14 residues. Trimming stripped 5 bases from V and 8 bases from J, with 18 bases between. Germline V CDR1 and CDR2: SEHNR, FQNEAQ (reference sequence). Full variable domain (missing parts from reference TRBV7-9 and TRBJ1-2): DTGVSQNPRHKITKRGQNVTFRCDPISEHNRLYWYRQTLGQGPEFLTYFQNEAQLEKSRLLSDRFSAERPKGSFSTLEIQRTEQGDSAMYLCASSVLQGNNGYTFGSGTRLTVV.

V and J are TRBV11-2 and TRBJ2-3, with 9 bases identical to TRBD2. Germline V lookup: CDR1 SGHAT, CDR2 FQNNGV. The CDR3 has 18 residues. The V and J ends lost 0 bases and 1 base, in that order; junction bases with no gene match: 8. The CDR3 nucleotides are TGTGCCAGCAGCTTAGAAAGTAGCGGGGGCCGGGGCACAGATACGCAGTATTTT. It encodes CASSLESSGGRGTDTQYF.

DNA for the CDR3: TGTGCCAGCAGCCCGACAGGGCCCTACGAGCAGTACTTC. Protein: CASSPTGPYEQYF. V and J are TRBV7-9 and TRBJ2-7, with 7 bases that match TRBD1. The CDR3 length is 13 residues. Germline CDR1 and CDR2: SEHNR and FQNEAQ (reference sequence). The V segment lost 5 bases and the J segment 2 bases; nucleotides outside the gene matches: 3.

Here the CDR3 DNA reads TGTGCCAGTAGTATCCCCTCTCAGGGATTCTATGGCTACACCTTC. Translating it yields CASSIPSQGFYGYTF. V and J are TRBV19 and TRBJ1-2; a possible D gene is TRBD1 (5 bases). The CDR3 contains 15 residues. Germline CDR1 and CDR2: LNHDA and SQIVND (reference sequence). V was shortened by 3 bases and J by 4 bases, with 15 bases between the two germline ends.

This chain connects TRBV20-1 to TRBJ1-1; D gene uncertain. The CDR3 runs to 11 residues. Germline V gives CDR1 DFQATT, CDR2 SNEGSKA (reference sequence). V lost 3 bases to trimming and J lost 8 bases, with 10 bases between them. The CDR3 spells CSARPPGEAFF. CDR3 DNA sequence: TGCAGTGCTAGGCCCCCCGGGGAAGCTTTCTTT.

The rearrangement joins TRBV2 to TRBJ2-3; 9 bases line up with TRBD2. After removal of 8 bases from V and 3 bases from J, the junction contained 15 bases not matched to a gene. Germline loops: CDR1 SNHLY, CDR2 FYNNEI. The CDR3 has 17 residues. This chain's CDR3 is CASGTSLAGRGTDTQYF. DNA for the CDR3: TGTGCCAGCGGAACCTCCCTAGCGGGGAGGGGGACAGATACGCAGTATTTT.

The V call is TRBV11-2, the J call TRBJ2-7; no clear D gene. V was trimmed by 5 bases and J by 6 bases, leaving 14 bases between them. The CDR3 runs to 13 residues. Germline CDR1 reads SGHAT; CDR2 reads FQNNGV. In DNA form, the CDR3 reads TGTGCCAGCAGCCCCTTTCCGCGAACCGAGCAGTACTTC. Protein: CASSPFPRTEQYF.

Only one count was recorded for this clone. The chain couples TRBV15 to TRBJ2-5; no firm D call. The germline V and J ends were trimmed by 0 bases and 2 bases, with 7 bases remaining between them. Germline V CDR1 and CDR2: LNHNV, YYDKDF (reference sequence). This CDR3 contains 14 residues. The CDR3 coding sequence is TGTGCCACCAGCAGAGATCGGCAGCAAGAGACCCAGTACTTC. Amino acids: CATSRDRQQETQYF.

Here the CDR3 reads CSHRGLGGYTF. In nucleotides, the CDR3 is TGCAGCCACAGGGGGCTTGGCGGCTACACCTTC. The V and J genes are TRBV20-1 and TRBJ1-2; 9 positions match TRBD1. CDR3 length: 11 amino acids. The germline gives CDR1 DFQATT, CDR2 SNEGSKA (reference sequence).

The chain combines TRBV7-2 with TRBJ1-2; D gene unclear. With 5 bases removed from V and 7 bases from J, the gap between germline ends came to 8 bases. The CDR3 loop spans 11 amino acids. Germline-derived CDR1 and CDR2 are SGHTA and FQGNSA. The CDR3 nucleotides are TGTGCCAGCAGCCCCATGCTTGGCTACACCTTC. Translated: CASSPMLGYTF.

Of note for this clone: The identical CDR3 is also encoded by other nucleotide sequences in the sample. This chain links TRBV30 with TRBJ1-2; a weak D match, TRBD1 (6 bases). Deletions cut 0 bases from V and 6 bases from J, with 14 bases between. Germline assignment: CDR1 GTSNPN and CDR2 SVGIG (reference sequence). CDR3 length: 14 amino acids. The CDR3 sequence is CAWSVLLGGNGYTF. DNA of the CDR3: TGTGCCTGGAGTGTACTCCTAGGGGGTAATGGCTACACCTTC.

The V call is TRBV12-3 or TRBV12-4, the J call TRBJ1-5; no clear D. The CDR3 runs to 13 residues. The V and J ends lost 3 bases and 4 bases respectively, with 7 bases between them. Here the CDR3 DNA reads TGTGCCAGCAGTTTTCTCGGGAATCAGCCCCAGCATTTT. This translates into CASSFLGNQPQHF.

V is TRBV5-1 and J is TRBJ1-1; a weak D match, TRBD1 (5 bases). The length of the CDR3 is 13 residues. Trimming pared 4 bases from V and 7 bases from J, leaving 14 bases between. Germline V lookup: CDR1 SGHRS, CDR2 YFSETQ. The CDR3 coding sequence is TGCGCCAGCAGCCCCCCCGGGGCAAATGAAGCTTTCTTT. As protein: CASSPPGANEAFF.

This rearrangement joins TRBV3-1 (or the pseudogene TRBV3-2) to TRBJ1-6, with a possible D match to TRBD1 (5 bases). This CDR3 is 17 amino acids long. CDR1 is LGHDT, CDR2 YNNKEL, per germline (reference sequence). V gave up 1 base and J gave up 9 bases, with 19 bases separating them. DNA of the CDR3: TGTGCCAGCAGCCAAGGGGGAGCCAGGGTGGAAGGTTCACCCCTCCACTTT. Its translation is CASSQGGARVEGSPLHF.

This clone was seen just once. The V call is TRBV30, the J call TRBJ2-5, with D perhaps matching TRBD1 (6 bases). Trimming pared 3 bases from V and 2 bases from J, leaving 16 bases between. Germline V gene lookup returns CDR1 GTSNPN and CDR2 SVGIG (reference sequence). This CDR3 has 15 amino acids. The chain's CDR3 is CAWRVGQTYQETQYF. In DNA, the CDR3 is TGTGCCTGGAGAGTCGGACAGACTTATCAAGAGACCCAGTACTTC.

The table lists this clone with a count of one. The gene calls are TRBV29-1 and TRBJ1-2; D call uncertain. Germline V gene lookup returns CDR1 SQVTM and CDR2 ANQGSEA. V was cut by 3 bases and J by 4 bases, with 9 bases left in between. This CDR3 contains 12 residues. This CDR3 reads CSVDEFSYGYTF. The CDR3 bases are TGCAGCGTTGACGAGTTCAGCTATGGCTACACCTTC.

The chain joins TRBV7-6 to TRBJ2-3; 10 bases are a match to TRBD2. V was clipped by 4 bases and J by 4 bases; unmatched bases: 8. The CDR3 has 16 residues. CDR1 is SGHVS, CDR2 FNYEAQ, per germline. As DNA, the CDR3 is TGTGCCAGCAGCTCTCCCGGGACTAGCGCCCCAGATACGCAGTATTTT. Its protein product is CASSSPGTSAPDTQYF.

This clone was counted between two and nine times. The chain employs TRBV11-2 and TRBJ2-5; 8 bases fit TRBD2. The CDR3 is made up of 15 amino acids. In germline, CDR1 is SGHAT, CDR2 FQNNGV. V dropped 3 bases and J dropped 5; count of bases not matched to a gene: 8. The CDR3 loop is CASSFRRGGRETQYF. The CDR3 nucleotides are TGTGCCAGCAGCTTTCGCCGGGGGGGCCGGGAGACCCAGTACTTC.

The CDR3 region is CASSRQGSLSDTIYF. The CDR3 DNA is TGTGCCAGCAGTAGACAGGGGAGCCTTTCTGACACCATATATTTT. V gene TRBV2 combines with J gene TRBJ1-3, with 8 bases aligning to TRBD1. Germline V lookup: CDR1 SNHLY, CDR2 FYNNEI. The CDR3 totals 15 residues. With 5 bases clipped from V and 8 bases from J, the junction kept 11 bases outside the gene matches. The entire variable domain, with the rest obtained from reference TRBV2 and TRBJ1-3, is as follows: EPEVTQTPSHQVTQMGQEVILRCVPISNHLYFYWYRQILGQKVEFLVSFYNNEISEKSEIFDDQFSVERPDGSNFTLKIRSTKLEDSAMYFCASSRQGSLSDTIYFGEGSWLTVV.

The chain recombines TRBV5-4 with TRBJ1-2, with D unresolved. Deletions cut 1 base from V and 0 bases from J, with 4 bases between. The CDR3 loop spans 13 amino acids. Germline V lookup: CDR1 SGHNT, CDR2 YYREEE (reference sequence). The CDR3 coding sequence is TGTGCCAGCAGCTTGAAAGCTAACTATGGCTACACCTTC. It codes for CASSLKANYGYTF.

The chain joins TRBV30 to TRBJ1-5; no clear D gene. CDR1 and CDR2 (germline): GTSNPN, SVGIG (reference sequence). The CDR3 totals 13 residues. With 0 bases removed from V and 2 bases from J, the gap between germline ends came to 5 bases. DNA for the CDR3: TGTGCCTGGAGTGTGGCCGGCAATCAGCCCCAGCATTTT. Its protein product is CAWSVAGNQPQHF.

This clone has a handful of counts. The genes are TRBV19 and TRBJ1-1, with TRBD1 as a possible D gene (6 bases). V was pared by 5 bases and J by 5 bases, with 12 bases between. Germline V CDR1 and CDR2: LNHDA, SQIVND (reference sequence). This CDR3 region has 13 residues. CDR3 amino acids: CASSPFRGTEAFF. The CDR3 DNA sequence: TGTGCCAGTAGTCCCTTCAGGGGAACTGAAGCTTTCTTT.

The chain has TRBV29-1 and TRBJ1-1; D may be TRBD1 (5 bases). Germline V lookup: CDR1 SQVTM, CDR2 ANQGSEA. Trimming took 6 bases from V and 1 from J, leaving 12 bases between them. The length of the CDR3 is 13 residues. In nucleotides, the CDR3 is TGCAGCGTGAGGGGCTATTCGAACACTGAAGCTTTCTTT. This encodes CSVRGYSNTEAFF.

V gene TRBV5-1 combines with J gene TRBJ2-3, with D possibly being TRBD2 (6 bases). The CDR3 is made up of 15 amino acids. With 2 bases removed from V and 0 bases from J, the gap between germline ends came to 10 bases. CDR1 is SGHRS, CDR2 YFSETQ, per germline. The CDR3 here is CASSFREPSTDTQYF. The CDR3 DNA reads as TGCGCCAGCAGCTTTCGGGAGCCTAGCACAGATACGCAGTATTTT.